A selection of T cell receptor beta chains follows, all from one sample in a study of OX40 agonist ivuxolimab in advanced cancers. Measured with immunoSEQ multiplex PCR; TCRdb has only the in-frame clones, and not every one. The sample holds fewer than 30,000 clones, over 75% seen once. The starting material was CD4+ or CD8+ T cells sorted from blood, obtained in a trial of the OX40 agonist ivuxolimab. These receptors came from an adult with an advanced solid tumor such as melanoma, head and neck, liver or kidney cancer. Each CDR3 is given with its conserved first and last residue. The order of the fields is clone size, V gene, D gene, J gene, CDR3 DNA, CDR3 protein. A D gene is named only where the DNA matches it firmly. For some rows the clone size is stated as once, few or many, or as a class when expanded; others skip it.

clone size: once
V gene: TRBV9
D gene: NA
J gene: TRBJ1-5
CDR3 DNA: TGTGCCAGCAGCGTAAGCACTAATCAGCCCCAGCATTTT
CDR3 protein: CASSVSTNQPQHF

clone size: NA
V gene: TRBV7-9
D gene: TRBD1
J gene: TRBJ2-7
CDR3 DNA: TGTGCCAGTAGTTCTTTGGGACAGGCGTCCTACGAGCAGTACTTC
CDR3 protein: CASSSLGQASYEQYF

clone size: NA
V gene: TRBV7-9
D gene: NA
J gene: TRBJ1-2
CDR3 DNA: TGTGCCAGCAGCTACCTTTTAGGGGATGGCTACACCTTC
CDR3 protein: CASSYLLGDGYTF

clone size: NA
V gene: TRBV9
D gene: NA
J gene: TRBJ2-7
CDR3 DNA: TGTGCCAGCAGCTCTAGTGGGCAGGTTTCCTACGAGCAGTACTTC
CDR3 protein: CASSSSGQVSYEQYF

clone size: NA
V gene: TRBV28
D gene: TRBD2
J gene: TRBJ2-7
CDR3 DNA: TGTGCCAGCACCCCAACCGGGACTAGCAGTGGCGAGCAGTACTTC
CDR3 protein: CASTPTGTSSGEQYF

clone size: NA
V gene: TRBV7-6
D gene: TRBD1
J gene: TRBJ1-5
CDR3 DNA: TGTGCCAGCAGCCGAGGGACAGGGGGATTTAGCAATCAGCCCCAGCATTTT
CDR3 protein: CASSRGTGGFSNQPQHF

clone size: NA
V gene: TRBV7-9
D gene: NA
J gene: TRBJ1-6
CDR3 DNA: TGCGCCAGCAGCCAAGTCGGTGGCGAATACGGACCCCTCCACTTT
CDR3 protein: CASSQVGGEYGPLHF

clone size: NA
V gene: TRBV2
D gene: NA
J gene: TRBJ2-7
CDR3 DNA: TGTGCCAGCAGTGAAGAGGTTGAGGCTAGCAGTTCCTACGAGCAGTACTTC
CDR3 protein: CASSEEVEASSSYEQYF

clone size: NA
V gene: TRBV6-6
D gene: NA
J gene: TRBJ2-7
CDR3 DNA: TGTGCCAGCAAACCAGGGCCCCTGGAGGAGCAGTACTTC
CDR3 protein: CASKPGPLEEQYF

clone size: NA
V gene: TRBV27
D gene: NA
J gene: TRBJ2-7
CDR3 DNA: TGTGCCAGCAGTTTATCTTGGCTCTACGAGCAGTACTTC
CDR3 protein: CASSLSWLYEQYF

clone size: NA
V gene: TRBV7-8
D gene: NA
J gene: TRBJ1-2
CDR3 DNA: TGTGCCAGCAGCTTAGGAGCGGGCTACACCTTC
CDR3 protein: CASSLGAGYTF

clone size: NA
V gene: TRBV4-1
D gene: NA
J gene: TRBJ2-7
CDR3 DNA: TGCGCCAGCAGCCTTTACCTTGGGGGTTCCACCTACGAGCAGTACTTC
CDR3 protein: CASSLYLGGSTYEQYF

clone size: once
V gene: TRBV6-6
D gene: NA
J gene: TRBJ1-1
CDR3 DNA: TGTGCCAGCAGTTACGGGGGCCGCACTGAAGCTTTCTTT
CDR3 protein: CASSYGGRTEAFF

clone size: NA
V gene: TRBV7-3
D gene: NA
J gene: TRBJ1-1
CDR3 DNA: TGTGCCAGCAGCTCCGGACTGAACACTGAAGCTTTCTTT
CDR3 protein: CASSSGLNTEAFF

clone size: NA
V gene: TRBV9
D gene: NA
J gene: TRBJ1-6
CDR3 DNA: TGTGCCAGCAGCGTAGACAGGGAGAATTCACCCCTCCACTTT
CDR3 protein: CASSVDRENSPLHF

clone size: NA
V gene: TRBV7-6
D gene: NA
J gene: TRBJ2-3
CDR3 DNA: TGTGCCAGCAGCTTAACACAGGGGACTACCGATACGCAGTATTTT
CDR3 protein: CASSLTQGTTDTQYF

clone size: NA
V gene: TRBV7-9
D gene: NA
J gene: TRBJ1-1
CDR3 DNA: TGTGCCAGCAGCTTGACTGAAGAAGCTTTCTTT
CDR3 protein: CASSLTEEAFF

clone size: once
V gene: TRBV5-8
D gene: TRBD1
J gene: TRBJ2-5
CDR3 DNA: TGTGCCAGCAGCGACCGACAGGGGGAGACCCAGTACTTC
CDR3 protein: CASSDRQGETQYF

clone size: NA
V gene: TRBV6-5
D gene: NA
J gene: TRBJ1-6
CDR3 DNA: TGTGCCAGCAGTTACTCATCGCTGCCTAATTCACCCCTCCACTTT
CDR3 protein: CASSYSSLPNSPLHF

clone size: NA
V gene: TRBV7-9
D gene: NA
J gene: TRBJ2-5
CDR3 DNA: TGTGCCAGCAGCTTATGGTCTGGAGAGACCCAGTACTTC
CDR3 protein: CASSLWSGETQYF

clone size: NA
V gene: TRBV18
D gene: TRBD1
J gene: TRBJ1-2
CDR3 DNA: TGTGCCAGCCGGGGACAGGGGCCTAACTATGGCTACACCTTC
CDR3 protein: CASRGQGPNYGYTF

clone size: NA
V gene: TRBV2
D gene: TRBD2
J gene: TRBJ2-1
CDR3 DNA: TGTGCCAGCCTGGCGACCGGGACTAACTACAATGAGCAGTTCTTC
CDR3 protein: CASLATGTNYNEQFF

clone size: NA
V gene: TRBV6-5
D gene: NA
J gene: TRBJ2-5
CDR3 DNA: TGTGCCAGCAGTTGGAACAGCGTCGCGGAGACCCAGTACTTC
CDR3 protein: CASSWNSVAETQYF

clone size: once
V gene: TRBV28
D gene: NA
J gene: TRBJ2-1
CDR3 DNA: TGTGCCAGCAGTTTACGAGGGGTGTTCGAGCAGTTCTTC
CDR3 protein: CASSLRGVFEQFF

clone size: NA
V gene: TRBV6-4
D gene: TRBD1
J gene: TRBJ1-1
CDR3 DNA: TGTGCCAGCAGCACAGGGGGCGGCACTGAAGCTTTCTTT
CDR3 protein: CASSTGGGTEAFF

clone size: NA
V gene: TRBV6-1
D gene: NA
J gene: TRBJ1-1
CDR3 DNA: TGTGCCAGCAGGGAAAACAGTCCCACTGAAGCTTTCTTT
CDR3 protein: CASRENSPTEAFF

clone size: NA
V gene: TRBV27
D gene: NA
J gene: TRBJ2-1
CDR3 DNA: TGTGCCAGCAGTTTATCCCCCTACAATGAGCAGTTCTTC
CDR3 protein: CASSLSPYNEQFF

clone size: NA
V gene: TRBV6-6
D gene: NA
J gene: TRBJ1-5
CDR3 DNA: TGTGCCAGCAGTTACTATGCAGGCGGGGGTCAGCCCCAGCATTTT
CDR3 protein: CASSYYAGGGQPQHF

clone size: NA
V gene: TRBV4-1
D gene: NA
J gene: TRBJ2-7
CDR3 DNA: TGCGCCAGCAGCCAGAAAGACGGGACCTACTACGAGCAGTACTTC
CDR3 protein: CASSQKDGTYYEQYF

clone size: NA
V gene: TRBV11-2
D gene: NA
J gene: TRBJ1-3
CDR3 DNA: TGTGCCAGCAGCCCGGGGTGGGCAACAGGGCTCTCTGGAAACACCATATATTTT
CDR3 protein: CASSPGWATGLSGNTIYF

clone size: NA
V gene: TRBV7-9
D gene: NA
J gene: TRBJ2-7
CDR3 DNA: TGTGCCAGCAGCCCGACGGACAGAGCCTACGAGCAGTACTTC
CDR3 protein: CASSPTDRAYEQYF

clone size: large
V gene: TRBV25-1
D gene: NA
J gene: TRBJ1-3
CDR3 DNA: TGTGCCAGCACCTGGGGGGACACCATATATTTT
CDR3 protein: CASTWGDTIYF

clone size: few
V gene: TRBV9
D gene: NA
J gene: TRBJ2-2
CDR3 DNA: TGTGCCAGCAGCGTAGTGGAGGCAAAGGGGGGCACCGGGGAGCTGTTTTTT
CDR3 protein: CASSVVEAKGGTGELFF

clone size: NA
V gene: TRBV27
D gene: NA
J gene: TRBJ2-1
CDR3 DNA: TGTGCCAGCAGTTTAGGGCGGAGAAATGAGCAGTTCTTC
CDR3 protein: CASSLGRRNEQFF

clone size: NA
V gene: TRBV30
D gene: NA
J gene: TRBJ1-5
CDR3 DNA: TGTGCCTGGAGTAAACTGCTTCAGCCCCAGCATTTT
CDR3 protein: CAWSKLLQPQHF

clone size: NA
V gene: TRBV18
D gene: NA
J gene: TRBJ2-1
CDR3 DNA: TGTGCCAGCTCACCACCGGGTTACAGGGTGGGCAATGAGCAGTTCTTC
CDR3 protein: CASSPPGYRVGNEQFF

clone size: NA
V gene: TRBV9
D gene: NA
J gene: TRBJ2-1
CDR3 DNA: TGTGCCAGCAGCTTCACCTACAATGAGCAGTTCTTC
CDR3 protein: CASSFTYNEQFF

clone size: NA
V gene: TRBV23-1
D gene: NA
J gene: TRBJ1-2
CDR3 DNA: TGCGCCAGCAGTCAATCGGGAGGGAGCCCGAAATCTAACTATGGCTACACCTTC
CDR3 protein: CASSQSGGSPKSNYGYTF

clone size: NA
V gene: TRBV6-6
D gene: NA
J gene: TRBJ1-1
CDR3 DNA: TGTGCCAGCAGTTACTCGAGGAGTAACACTGAAGCTTTCTTT
CDR3 protein: CASSYSRSNTEAFF

clone size: NA
V gene: TRBV6-6
D gene: TRBD2
J gene: TRBJ2-3
CDR3 DNA: TGTGCCAGCGCTCCAGCGGGGGGGCGTGTAGATACGCAGTATTTT
CDR3 protein: CASAPAGGRVDTQYF

clone size: NA
V gene: TRBV28
D gene: TRBD1
J gene: TRBJ2-5
CDR3 DNA: TGTGCCAGCATCCACCGGGACAGGGTAGAGACCCAGTACTTC
CDR3 protein: CASIHRDRVETQYF

clone size: NA
V gene: TRBV6-1
D gene: NA
J gene: TRBJ1-1
CDR3 DNA: TGTGCCAGCAGTGCGAGCGCAGGGCCGGTTGATGAAGCTTTCTTT
CDR3 protein: CASSASAGPVDEAFF

clone size: NA
V gene: TRBV28
D gene: TRBD1
J gene: TRBJ1-2
CDR3 DNA: TGTGCCAGCAGGGGACAGGGGGTTGGCTACACCTTC
CDR3 protein: CASRGQGVGYTF

clone size: NA
V gene: TRBV19
D gene: NA
J gene: TRBJ2-2
CDR3 DNA: TGTGCCAGTGTTGGGCCCGGGGAGCTGTTTTTT
CDR3 protein: CASVGPGELFF

clone size: NA
V gene: TRBV5-1
D gene: NA
J gene: TRBJ2-5
CDR3 DNA: TGCGCCAGCAGCTTAGGACAGTCAGGGGAGACCCAGTACTTC
CDR3 protein: CASSLGQSGETQYF

clone size: few
V gene: TRBV11-2
D gene: TRBD2
J gene: TRBJ2-1
CDR3 DNA: TGTGCCAGCAGCCCCCGTGTAAGCGGGGGGGCTAACGAGCAGTTCTTC
CDR3 protein: CASSPRVSGGANEQFF

clone size: NA
V gene: TRBV6-5
D gene: NA
J gene: TRBJ1-2
CDR3 DNA: TGTGCCAGCAGTTACTCGAAAGGCGGCGAGGGAGGCTACACCTTC
CDR3 protein: CASSYSKGGEGGYTF

clone size: once
V gene: TRBV5-5
D gene: NA
J gene: TRBJ1-1
CDR3 DNA: TGTGCCAGCAAGGCCTTGTCCACTGAAGCTTTCTTT
CDR3 protein: CASKALSTEAFF

clone size: NA
V gene: TRBV5-4
D gene: TRBD1
J gene: TRBJ1-4
CDR3 DNA: TGTGCCAGCAGCCGCTCAGAAGGGCAGGGGGACGAAAAACTGTTTTTT
CDR3 protein: CASSRSEGQGDEKLFF

clone size: NA
V gene: TRBV19
D gene: NA
J gene: TRBJ2-7
CDR3 DNA: TGTGCCAGTAGTATACTGGACAGCTCCTACGAGCAGTACTTC
CDR3 protein: CASSILDSSYEQYF

clone size: NA
V gene: TRBV6-5
D gene: TRBD1
J gene: TRBJ1-2
CDR3 DNA: TGTGCCAGCAGTTACTCGACAGGGGGCTTTGGCTACACCTTC
CDR3 protein: CASSYSTGGFGYTF

clone size: NA
V gene: TRBV28
D gene: NA
J gene: TRBJ2-7
CDR3 DNA: TGTGCCAGCAGCCCCTTGAGGCACGAGCAGTACTTC
CDR3 protein: CASSPLRHEQYF